The rows below give T cell receptor beta chains drawn from one sample of a study of blood T cells in healthy people across ages. Each CDR3 protein is one row after TCRdb ran MiXCR on the 5' RACE reads. Of over a million distinct CDR3 sequences in the sample, roughly 60% are singletons; the top ten hold roughly 7%. Sequences were obtained from blood. Receptors originate from a man aged 18 to 35 in good health. Each CDR3 is given with its conserved first and last residue. A D gene is named only where the DNA matches it firmly. The size entry is marked missing in some rows and otherwise reads once, few, many or a size class.

.	.	TRBV9	TRBJ2-1	TGTGCCAGCAGCGAGGGGGGACAGAACAATGAGCAGTTCTTC	CASSEGGQNNEQFF
.	TRBD1	TRBV28	TRBJ2-7	TGTGCCAGCAGCCGAACAGGGGATTCGCCCTACGAGCAGTACTTC	CASSRTGDSPYEQYF
.	TRBD2	TRBV7-2	TRBJ2-2	TGTGCCAGCAGCTTATTAGCCGGGGGGGCGGACACCGGGGAGCTGTTTTTT	CASSLLAGGADTGELFF
.	TRBD2	TRBV5-6	TRBJ2-7	TGTGCCAGCAGCTCCACTCTGCTAGCGGGAGGCTCCTACGAGCAGTACTTC	CASSSTLLAGGSYEQYF
.	TRBD2	TRBV10-3	TRBJ2-5	TGTGCCATCAGTGAAGGACTAGCGGGGGGCCCTGGTCGGGAGACCCAGTACTTC	CAISEGLAGGPGRETQYF
.	TRBD1	TRBV5-5	TRBJ2-3	TGTGCCAGCAGCGCCTACGACGCAGGGGGAGGCACAGATACGCAGTATTTT	CASSAYDAGGGTDTQYF
.	.	TRBV29-1	TRBJ1-1	TGCAGCGTCGGGGATACGGGGGTCGACACTGAAGCTTTCTTT	CSVGDTGVDTEAFF
.	TRBD2	TRBV20-1	TRBJ2-5	TGCAGTGCCCCCCGACTAGCGGGGCCTCAAGAGACCCAGTACTTC	CSAPRLAGPQETQYF
.	.	TRBV10-3	TRBJ2-5	TGTGCCATCAGTGATGAGGGCCGACTATCCGAGACCCAGTACTTC	CAISDEGRLSETQYF
.	TRBD2	TRBV5-1	TRBJ2-7	TGCGCCAGCAGCTTGGAGGCTAGCGGGAGATACGAGCAGTACTTC	CASSLEASGRYEQYF
.	TRBD2	TRBV27	TRBJ2-3	TGTGCCAGCATCCCAACTAGCGGAAGCACAGATACGCAGTATTTT	CASIPTSGSTDTQYF
.	.	TRBV7-9	TRBJ2-5	TGTGCCAGCAGCCCCTCATCAAGGCGGGCGGAGACCCAGTACTTC	CASSPSSRRAETQYF
.	.	TRBV4-1	TRBJ2-5	TGCGCCAGCAGCTCCCCTTCTTTGGGGAAAGGGACCCAGTACTTC	CASSSPSLGKGTQYF
.	.	TRBV6-5	TRBJ2-4	TGTGCCAGCAGGGATGAGACAGGAGACATTCAGTACTTC	CASRDETGDIQYF
few	.	TRBV29-1	TRBJ1-1	TGCAGCGTCTATGACCGAGGAGGCACTGAAGCTTTCTTT	CSVYDRGGTEAFF
.	TRBD1	TRBV7-8	TRBJ1-2	TGTGCCAGCAGCTCAATTTTACAGGGGGCGAGCCGAGGCTACACCTTC	CASSSILQGASRGYTF
.	TRBD2	TRBV7-2	TRBJ2-7	TGTGCCAGCATCAAAAGGACTAGCGGGAGGCTCAGCTCCTACGAGCAGTACTTC	CASIKRTSGRLSSYEQYF
.	.	TRBV15	TRBJ2-1	TGTGCCACCAGTCTCCGCGCTCTCCATGAGCAGTTCTTC	CATSLRALHEQFF
few	TRBD2	TRBV12-3/TRBV12-4	TRBJ2-1	TGTGCCAGCAGTTTCCTACTAGCGGGAAACAATGAGCAGTTCTTC	CASSFLLAGNNEQFF
.	.	TRBV4-3	TRBJ1-3	TGCGCCAGCAGCCAGTCACCCCCGACCCCTGGAAACACCATATATTTT	CASSQSPPTPGNTIYF
.	.	TRBV29-1	TRBJ1-4	TGCAGCGTTGTATGCCAGGACGGTGGGAATGAAAAACTGTTTTTT	CSVVCQDGGNEKLFF
.	.	TRBV30	TRBJ1-2	TGTGCCCAAGAGGGAGGGGGGTTTTTTGGCTACACCTTC	CAQEGGGFFGYTF